Included here is one TCR beta chain sequence, with context. The antigen is unknown. Assay: immunoSEQ multiplex PCR; the TCRdb copy retains only in-frame clones and omits some. The sample shows some 120,000 clones, over 75% of them seen only once. This sample stems from a study of T cell responses to AZD1222 COVID-19 vaccine. Broader study findings: Clonal diversity was possibly underestimated, and the donors were mostly white British, with more females.

The receptor was isolated from an adult in good health. The sample consisted of peripheral blood, taken on day 0 of AZD1222 vaccination.

The CDR3 sequence is CASSSREGTGELFF. DNA for the CDR3: TGTGCCAGTAGTTCCCGGGAGGGTACCGGGGAGCTGTTTTTT. The chain couples TRBV19 to TRBJ2-2, with TRBD2 identical over 8 bases. Germline V gene data show CDR1 as LNHDA and CDR2 as SQIVND (reference sequence). After removal of 5 bases from V and 5 bases from J, the junction contained 4 bases not matched to a gene. The CDR3 spans 14 residues.